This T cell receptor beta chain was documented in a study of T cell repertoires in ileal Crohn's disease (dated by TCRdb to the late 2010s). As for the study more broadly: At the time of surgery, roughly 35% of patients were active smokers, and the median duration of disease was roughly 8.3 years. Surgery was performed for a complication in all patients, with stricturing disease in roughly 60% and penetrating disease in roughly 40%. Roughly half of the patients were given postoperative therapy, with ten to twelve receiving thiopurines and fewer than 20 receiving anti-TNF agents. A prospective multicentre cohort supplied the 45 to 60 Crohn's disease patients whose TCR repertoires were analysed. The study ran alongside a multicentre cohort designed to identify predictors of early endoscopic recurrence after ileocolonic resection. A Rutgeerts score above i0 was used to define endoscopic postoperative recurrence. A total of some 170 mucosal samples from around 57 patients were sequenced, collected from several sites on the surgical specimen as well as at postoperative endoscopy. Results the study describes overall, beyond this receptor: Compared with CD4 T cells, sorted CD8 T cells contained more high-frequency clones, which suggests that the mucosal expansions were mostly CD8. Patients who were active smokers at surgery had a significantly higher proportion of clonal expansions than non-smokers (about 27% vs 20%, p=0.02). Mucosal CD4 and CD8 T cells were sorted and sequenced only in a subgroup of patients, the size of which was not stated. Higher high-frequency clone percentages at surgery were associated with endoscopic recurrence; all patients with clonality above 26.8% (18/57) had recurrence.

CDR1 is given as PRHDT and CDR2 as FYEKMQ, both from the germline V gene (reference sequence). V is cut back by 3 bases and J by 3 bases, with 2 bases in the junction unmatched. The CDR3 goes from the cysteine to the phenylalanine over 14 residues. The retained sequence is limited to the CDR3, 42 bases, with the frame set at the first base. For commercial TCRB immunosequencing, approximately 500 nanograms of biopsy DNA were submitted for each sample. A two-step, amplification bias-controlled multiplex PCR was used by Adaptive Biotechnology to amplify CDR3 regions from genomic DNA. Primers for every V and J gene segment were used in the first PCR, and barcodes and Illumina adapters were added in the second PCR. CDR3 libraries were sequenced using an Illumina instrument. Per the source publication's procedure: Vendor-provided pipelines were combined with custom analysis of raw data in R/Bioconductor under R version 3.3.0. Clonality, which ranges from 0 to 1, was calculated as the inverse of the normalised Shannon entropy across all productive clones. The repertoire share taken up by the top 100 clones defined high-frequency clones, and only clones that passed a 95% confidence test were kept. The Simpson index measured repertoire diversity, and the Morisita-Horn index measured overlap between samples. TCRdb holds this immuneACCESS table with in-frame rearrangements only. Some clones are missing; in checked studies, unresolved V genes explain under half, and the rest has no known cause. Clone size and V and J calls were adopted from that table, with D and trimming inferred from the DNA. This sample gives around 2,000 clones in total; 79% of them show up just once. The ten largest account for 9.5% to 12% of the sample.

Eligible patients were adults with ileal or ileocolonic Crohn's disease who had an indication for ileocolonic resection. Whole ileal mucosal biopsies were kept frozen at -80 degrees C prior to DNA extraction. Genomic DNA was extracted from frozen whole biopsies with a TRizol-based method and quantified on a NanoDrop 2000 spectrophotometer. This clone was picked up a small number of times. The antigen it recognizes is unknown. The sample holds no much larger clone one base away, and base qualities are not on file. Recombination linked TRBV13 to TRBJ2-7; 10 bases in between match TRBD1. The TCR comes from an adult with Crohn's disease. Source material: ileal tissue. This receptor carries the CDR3 CASSFWTGGYEQYF. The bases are TGTGCCAGCAGCTTTTGGACAGGGGGCTACGAGCAGTACTTC.